This T cell receptor (beta chain) came from a study of T cells expressing NK-cell markers. From its re-call of the 5' RACE reads, TCRdb lists each CDR3 protein once, without DNA. The sample totals 350,000 to 450,000 distinct CDR3 sequences. Sequencing was performed on blood T cells: a sorted CD56 or NKG2C T cell subset, CD4+ or CD8+ T cells, or bulk PBMC T cells (not recorded which). The TCR sequence derives from a man aged 18 to 69 in good health.

CDR3: CATSDPGLASDTQYF. V and J are TRBV24-1 and TRBJ2-3; no DNA is available, so the TRBD2 call from TCRdb remains unchecked. The germline CDR1 and CDR2 sequences are KGHDR and SFDVKD. The CDR3 spans 15 residues.